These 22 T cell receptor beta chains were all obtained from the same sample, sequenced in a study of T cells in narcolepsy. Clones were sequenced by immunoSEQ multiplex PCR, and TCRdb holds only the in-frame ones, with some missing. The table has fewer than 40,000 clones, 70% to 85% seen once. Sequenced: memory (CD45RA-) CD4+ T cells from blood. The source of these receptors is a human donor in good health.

The DNA for the CDR3 is TGTGCCAGCATTAGAGCGGGAGGGAGAGAGCATGAGCAGTTCTTC. As protein: CASIRAGGREHEQFF. The chain combines TRBV6-1 with TRBJ2-1; TRBD2 matches at 10 bases. The CDR3 loop spans 15 amino acids. V trimming: 7 bases; J trimming: 8 bases; junction bases outside the gene matches: 11. CDR1 is MNHNS, CDR2 SASEGT, per germline.

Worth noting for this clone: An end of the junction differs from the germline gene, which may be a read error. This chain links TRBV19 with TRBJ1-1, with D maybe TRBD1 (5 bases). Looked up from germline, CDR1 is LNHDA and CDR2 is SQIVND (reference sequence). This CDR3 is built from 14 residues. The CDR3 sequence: CASSARGVNTEASF. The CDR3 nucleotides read TGTGCCAGTAGCGCGAGGGGAGTGAACACTGAAGCTTCCTTT. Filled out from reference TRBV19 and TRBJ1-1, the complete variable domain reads DGGITQSPKYLFRKEGQNVTLSCEQNLNHDAMYWYRQDPGQGLRLIYYSQIVNDFQKGDIAEGYSVSREKKESFPLTVTSAQKNPTAFYLCASSARGVNTEASFGQGTRLTVV.

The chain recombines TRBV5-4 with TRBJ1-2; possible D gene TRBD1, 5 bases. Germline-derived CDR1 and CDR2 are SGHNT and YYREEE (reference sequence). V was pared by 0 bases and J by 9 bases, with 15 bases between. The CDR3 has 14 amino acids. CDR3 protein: CASSLEGHLLSYTF. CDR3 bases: TGTGCCAGCAGCTTGGAAGGACACCTCCTGAGCTACACCTTC.

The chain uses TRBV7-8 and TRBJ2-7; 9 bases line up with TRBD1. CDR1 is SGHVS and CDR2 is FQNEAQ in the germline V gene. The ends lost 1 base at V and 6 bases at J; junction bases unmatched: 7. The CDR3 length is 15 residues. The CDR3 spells CASSLEPGQGVEQYF. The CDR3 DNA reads TGTGCCAGCAGCTTAGAACCGGGACAGGGAGTCGAGCAGTACTTC.

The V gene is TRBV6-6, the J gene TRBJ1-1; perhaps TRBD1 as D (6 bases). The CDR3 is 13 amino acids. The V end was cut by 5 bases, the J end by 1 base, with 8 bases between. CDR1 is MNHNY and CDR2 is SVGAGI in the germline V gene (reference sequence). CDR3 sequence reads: CASSTQGNTEAFF. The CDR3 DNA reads TGTGCCAGCAGTACACAGGGGAACACTGAAGCTTTCTTT.

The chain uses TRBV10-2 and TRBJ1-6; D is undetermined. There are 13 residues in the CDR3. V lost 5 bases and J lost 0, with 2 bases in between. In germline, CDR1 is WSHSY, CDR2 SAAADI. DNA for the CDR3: TGCGCCAGCAGTAGCTCCTATAATTCACCCCTCCACTTT. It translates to CASSSSYNSPLHF.

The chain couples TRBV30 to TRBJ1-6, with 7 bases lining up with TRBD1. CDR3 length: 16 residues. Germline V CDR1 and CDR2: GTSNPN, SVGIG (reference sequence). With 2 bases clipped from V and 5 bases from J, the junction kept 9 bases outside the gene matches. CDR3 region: CAWSINPGGNNSPLHF. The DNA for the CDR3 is TGTGCCTGGAGTATTAATCCAGGGGGAAATAATTCACCCCTCCACTTT. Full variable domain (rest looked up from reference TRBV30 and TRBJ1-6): SQTIHQWPATLVQPVGSPLSLECTVEGTSNPNLYWYRQAAGRGLQLLFYSVGIGQISSEVPQNLSASRPQDRQFILSSKKLLLSDSGFYLCAWSINPGGNNSPLHFGNGTRLTVT.

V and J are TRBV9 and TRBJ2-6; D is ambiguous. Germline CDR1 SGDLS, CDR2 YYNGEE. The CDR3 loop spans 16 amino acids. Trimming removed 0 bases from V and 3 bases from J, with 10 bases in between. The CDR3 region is CASSVDPVGGANVLTF. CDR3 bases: TGTGCCAGCAGCGTAGATCCGGTCGGTGGGGCCAACGTCCTGACTTTC.

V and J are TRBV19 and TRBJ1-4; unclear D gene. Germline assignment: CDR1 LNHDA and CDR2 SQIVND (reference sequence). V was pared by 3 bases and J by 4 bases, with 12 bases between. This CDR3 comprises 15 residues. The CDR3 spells CASSMGGANNEKLFF. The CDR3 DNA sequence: TGTGCCAGTAGTATGGGAGGAGCTAATAATGAAAAACTGTTTTTT.

The CDR3 nucleotides are TGTGCCAGCAGCCCCCAAGACATTTACAATGAGCAGTTCTTC. It translates to CASSPQDIYNEQFF. The V and J genes are TRBV7-8 and TRBJ2-1; unclear D gene. Trimming pared 5 bases from V and 4 bases from J, leaving 12 bases between. Germline values: CDR1 SGHVS, CDR2 FQNEAQ. This CDR3 has 14 amino acids. The whole variable domain, filled in from reference TRBV7-8 and TRBJ2-1, reads GAGVSQSPRYKVAKRGQDVALRCDPISGHVSLFWYQQALGQGPEFLTYFQNEAQLDKSGLPSDRFFAERPEGSVSTLKIQRTQQEDSAVYLCASSPQDIYNEQFFGPGTRLTVL.

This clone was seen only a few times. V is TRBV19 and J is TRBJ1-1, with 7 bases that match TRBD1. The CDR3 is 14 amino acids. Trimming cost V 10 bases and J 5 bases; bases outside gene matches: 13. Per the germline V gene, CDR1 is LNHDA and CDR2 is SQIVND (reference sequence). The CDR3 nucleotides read TGTGCCATTATGGGGACAGAAAAAAGTACTGAAGCTTTCTTT. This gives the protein CAIMGTEKSTEAFF.

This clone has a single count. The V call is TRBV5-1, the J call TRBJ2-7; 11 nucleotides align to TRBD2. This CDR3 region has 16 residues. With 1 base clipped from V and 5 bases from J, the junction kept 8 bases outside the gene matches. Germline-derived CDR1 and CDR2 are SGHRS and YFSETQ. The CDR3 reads CASSLSTSGSLDEQYF. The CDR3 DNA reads TGCGCCAGCAGCTTGTCTACTAGCGGGAGTCTCGACGAGCAGTACTTC.

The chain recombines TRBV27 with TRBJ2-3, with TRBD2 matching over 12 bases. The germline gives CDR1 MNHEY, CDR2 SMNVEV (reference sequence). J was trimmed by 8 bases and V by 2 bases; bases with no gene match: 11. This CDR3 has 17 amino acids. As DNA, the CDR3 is TGTGCCAGCAGTTTACAGGCTAGCGGGAGGGTGGACGGTACGCAGTATTTT. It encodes CASSLQASGRVDGTQYF.

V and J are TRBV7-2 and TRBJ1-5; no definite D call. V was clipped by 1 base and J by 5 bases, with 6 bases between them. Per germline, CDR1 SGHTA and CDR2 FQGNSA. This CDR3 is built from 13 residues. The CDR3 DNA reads TGTGCCAGCAGCTTAGTTAGGGATCAGCCCCAGCATTTT. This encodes CASSLVRDQPQHF.

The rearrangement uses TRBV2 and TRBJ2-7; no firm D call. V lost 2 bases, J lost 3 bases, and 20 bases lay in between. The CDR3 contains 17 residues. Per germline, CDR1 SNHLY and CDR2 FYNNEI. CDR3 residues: CASSERGGRNQFYEQYF. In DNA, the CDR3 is TGTGCCAGCAGTGAAAGAGGCGGCAGGAATCAATTCTACGAGCAGTACTTC. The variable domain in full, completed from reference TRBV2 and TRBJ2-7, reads EPEVTQTPSHQVTQMGQEVILRCVPISNHLYFYWYRQILGQKVEFLVSFYNNEISEKSEIFDDQFSVERPDGSNFTLKIRSTKLEDSAMYFCASSERGGRNQFYEQYFGPGTRLTVT.

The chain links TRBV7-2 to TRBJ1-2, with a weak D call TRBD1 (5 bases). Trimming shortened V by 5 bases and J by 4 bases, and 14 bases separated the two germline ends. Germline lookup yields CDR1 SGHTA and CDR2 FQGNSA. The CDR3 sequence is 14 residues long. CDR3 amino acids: CASSEGREVYGYTF. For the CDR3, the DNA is TGTGCCAGCAGCGAAGGCAGGGAGGTCTATGGCTACACCTTC.

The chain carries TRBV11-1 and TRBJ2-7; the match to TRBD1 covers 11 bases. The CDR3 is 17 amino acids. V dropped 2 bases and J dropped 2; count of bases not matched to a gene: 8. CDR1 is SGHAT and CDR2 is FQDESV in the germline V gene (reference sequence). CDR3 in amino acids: CASSLRPGQGGTYEQYF. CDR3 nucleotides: TGTGCCAGCAGCTTACGCCCGGGACAGGGGGGAACCTACGAGCAGTACTTC. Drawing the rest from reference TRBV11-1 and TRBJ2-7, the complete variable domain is EAEVAQSPRYKITEKSQAVAFWCDPISGHATLYWYRQILGQGPELLVQFQDESVVDDSQLPKDRFSAERLKGVDSTLKIQPAELGDSAMYLCASSLRPGQGGTYEQYFGPGTRLTVT.

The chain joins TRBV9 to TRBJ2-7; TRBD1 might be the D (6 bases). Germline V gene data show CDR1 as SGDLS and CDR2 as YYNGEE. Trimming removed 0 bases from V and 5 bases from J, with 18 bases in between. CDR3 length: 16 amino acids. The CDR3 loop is CASSVAPTGPIDEQYF. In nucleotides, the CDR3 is TGTGCCAGCAGCGTAGCTCCGACAGGCCCCATAGACGAGCAGTACTTC.

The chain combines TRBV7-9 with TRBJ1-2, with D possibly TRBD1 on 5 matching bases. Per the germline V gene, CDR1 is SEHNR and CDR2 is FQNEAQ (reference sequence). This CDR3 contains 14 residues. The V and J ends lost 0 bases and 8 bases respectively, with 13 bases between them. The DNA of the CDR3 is TGTGCCAGCAGCTTAGCGCTACCGGGGCACGGCTACACCTTC. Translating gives CASSLALPGHGYTF.

The CDR3 sequence: CASSAPGRNEKLFF. CDR3 nucleotides: TGTGCCAGCAGCGCACCCGGAAGAAATGAAAAACTGTTTTTT. The chain is built from TRBV9 and TRBJ1-4, with no clear D. This CDR3 has 14 amino acids. Germline V gene data show CDR1 as SGDLS and CDR2 as YYNGEE. V gave up 3 bases and J gave up 5 bases, with 11 bases separating them.

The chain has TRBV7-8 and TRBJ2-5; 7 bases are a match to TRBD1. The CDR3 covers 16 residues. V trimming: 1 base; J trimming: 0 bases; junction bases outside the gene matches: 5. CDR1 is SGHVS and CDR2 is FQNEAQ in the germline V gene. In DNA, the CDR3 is TGTGCCAGCAGCTTAGTAGGGGGCCTGTACCAAGAGACCCAGTACTTC. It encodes CASSLVGGLYQETQYF.

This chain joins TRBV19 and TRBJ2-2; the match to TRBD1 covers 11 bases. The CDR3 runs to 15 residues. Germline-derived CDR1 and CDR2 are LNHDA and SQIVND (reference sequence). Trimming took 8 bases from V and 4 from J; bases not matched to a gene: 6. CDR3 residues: CASVLGQGATGELFF. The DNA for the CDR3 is TGTGCCAGTGTACTCGGACAGGGGGCCACCGGGGAGCTGTTTTTT.